The 26 T cell receptor beta chains below were found in one sample sequenced in a study of cytomegalovirus exposure and HLA in healthy donors (dated by TCRdb to 2017 to 2019). The library came from the immunoSEQ multiplex PCR assay. For the multiplex PCR, a mixture combining 60 forward primers for TCR Vbeta segments and 13 reverse primers for TCR Jbeta segments was used. TCRdb obtained this table from immuneACCESS and retained in-frame rearrangements with V and J assigned. These tables miss some clones; where compared with another copy, unresolved V genes account for less than half of the shortfall, and the remainder is unexplained. The sample table lists more than 150,000 clones, 76% of them with a count of one. Under 2% of the sample comes from the top ten. Sequenced sample: PBMCs. All receptors derive from a man between 18 and 35 years old in good health and CMV-seronegative.

The chain combines TRBV5-1 with TRBJ1-1, with D maybe TRBD1 (5 bases). Deletions cut 2 bases from V and 4 bases from J, with 15 bases between. The CDR3 consists of 15 residues. Germline CDR1 reads SGHRS; CDR2 reads YFSETQ. The CDR3 here is CASSFDPGWSTEAFF. CDR3 nucleotide sequence: TGCGCCAGCAGCTTCGATCCAGGGTGGAGCACTGAAGCTTTCTTT.

The chain has TRBV19 and TRBJ1-3; no clear D gene. Germline V gene sequence: CDR1 LNHDA, CDR2 SQIVND (reference sequence). This CDR3 comprises 14 residues. V was shortened by 8 bases and J by 0 bases, with 11 bases between the two germline ends. The CDR3 bases are TGTGCCAGTCCGGTCAAGAGCTCTGGAAACACCATATATTTT. Its translation: CASPVKSSGNTIYF.

This clone has a handful of counts. This rearrangement joins TRBV10-1 to TRBJ2-7; 10 bases are a match to TRBD2. The ends lost 2 bases at V and 7 bases at J; junction bases unmatched: 8. CDR3 length equals 15 residues. The germline V gene encodes CDR1 WNHNN and CDR2 SYGVQD (reference sequence). In DNA form, the CDR3 reads TGCGCCAGCAGTGAGCTAGCGGGAGCCCCGGGGGAGCAGTACTTC. Encoded protein: CASSELAGAPGEQYF.

The V call is TRBV9, the J call TRBJ2-4; weak D call: TRBD2 (6 bases). This CDR3 region has 16 residues. V was shortened by 5 bases and J by 6 bases, with 21 bases between the two germline ends. CDR1 SGDLS and CDR2 YYNGEE come from the germline V gene. The CDR3 here is CASSGMRRGEGNIQYF. The CDR3 coding sequence is TGTGCCAGCAGTGGGATGAGGAGGGGAGAGGGAAACATTCAGTACTTC.

The chain has TRBV7-9 and TRBJ2-7; 10 nucleotides match TRBD1. Germline V gene lookup returns CDR1 SEHNR and CDR2 FQNEAQ (reference sequence). The V and J ends lost 5 bases and 6 bases, in that order; junction bases with no gene match: 10. The CDR3 covers 15 residues. In DNA form, the CDR3 reads TGTGCCAGCAGCCCAGCCCCCGGGACAGGGGTCGAGCAGTACTTC. Residues: CASSPAPGTGVEQYF.

The rearrangement links TRBV11-3 to TRBJ2-7; TRBD2 is a possible D gene (5 bases). CDR1 SGHNT and CDR2 YENEEA come from the germline V gene. This CDR3 has 14 amino acids. V was shortened by 0 bases and J by 5 bases, with 11 bases between the two germline ends. CDR3 nucleotide sequence: TGTGCCAGCAGCTTAGACCCTAGCAGTCACGAGCAGTACTTC. This gives the protein CASSLDPSSHEQYF.

The chain links TRBV7-9 to TRBJ1-3, with TRBD1 as a possible D gene (6 bases). CDR1 is SEHNR, CDR2 FQNEAQ, per germline (reference sequence). Trimming removed 8 bases at V and 4 bases at J, with 18 bases between. The CDR3 totals 15 residues. The CDR3 sequence: CASAQTGFLGNTIYF. The CDR3, as DNA: TGTGCCAGCGCCCAAACAGGGTTCCTCGGAAACACCATATATTTT.

The genes are TRBV10-3 and TRBJ1-1; D gene uncertain. Trimming pared 6 bases from V and 1 base from J, leaving 3 bases between. CDR1 is ENHRY and CDR2 is SYGVKD in the germline V gene. The CDR3 runs 11 residues. Here the CDR3 DNA reads TGTGCCATCAGCAGGAACACTGAAGCTTTCTTT. Its protein product is CAISRNTEAFF.

The chain is built from TRBV28 and TRBJ2-1; D perhaps matches TRBD1 (7 bases). CDR3 length: 16 residues. Trimming took off 6 bases at V and 4 bases at J, with 19 bases between the two ends. The germline gives CDR1 MDHEN, CDR2 SYDVKM. The CDR3 loop reads CASSPHVAGGYNEQFF. As DNA, the CDR3 is TGTGCCAGCAGCCCCCATGTTGCAGGGGGGTACAATGAGCAGTTCTTC.

The V and J genes are TRBV5-1 and TRBJ1-1; 8 bases match TRBD1. Unmatched junction bases numbered 15, after V lost 3 bases and J lost 5 bases. This CDR3 is built from 17 residues. Germline CDR1 reads SGHRS; CDR2 reads YFSETQ. The DNA of the CDR3 is TGCGCCAGCAGCTGGGGACAGGCCAATACCCGAACGACTGAAGCTTTCTTT. It specifies CASSWGQANTRTTEAFF.

The chain recombines TRBV7-2 with TRBJ2-5; D is ambiguous. Germline-derived CDR1 and CDR2 are SGHTA and FQGNSA. The V end was cut by 2 bases, the J end by 5 bases, with 9 bases between. The CDR3 has 13 amino acids. This CDR3 is CASSLNYRETQYF. Here the CDR3 DNA reads TGTGCCAGCAGCTTAAACTATAGGGAGACCCAGTACTTC.

This clone showed up just a few times. Mismatch with germline at one junction end may stem from a read error. This sequence joins TRBV6-5 and TRBJ1-6, with D uncertain. The CDR3 runs 14 residues. The V gene's germline CDR1 is MNHEY and CDR2 SVGAGI. CDR3 in DNA: TGTGCCAGCACCTTAGAACCGGGAGTTTCACGCCTCCACTTT. Amino acids: CASTLEPGVSRLHF.

The V gene is TRBV28, the J gene TRBJ1-2; 7 bases match TRBD1. This CDR3 has 13 residues. The germline gives CDR1 MDHEN, CDR2 SYDVKM. The J segment lost 8 bases and the V segment lost 6 bases, leaving 9 bases of the junction unmatched. The CDR3 DNA follows: TGTGCCAGCAGCCCTAGGGGGCAGAGGGGCTACACCTTC. This gives the protein CASSPRGQRGYTF.

Only a few counts were recorded for this clone. The chain couples TRBV5-6 to TRBJ2-3; 7 bases match TRBD2. The CDR3 contains 17 residues. Germline V CDR1 and CDR2: SGHDT, YYEEEE. V lost 3 bases and J lost 1; bases outside the gene matches: 11. Written as DNA, the CDR3 is TGTGCCAGCAGCTGGGTTTACGGGACTAACGGCACAGATACGCAGTATTTT. This sequence encodes CASSWVYGTNGTDTQYF.

The rearrangement joins TRBV19 to TRBJ1-1, with D perhaps TRBD1 (6 bases). Germline loops: CDR1 LNHDA, CDR2 SQIVND (reference sequence). The V gene lost 2 bases and the J gene lost 3 bases, with 16 bases spanning the gap. The CDR3 extends over 16 amino acids. The CDR3 protein is CASSIMQQGRDTEAFF. Here the CDR3 DNA reads TGTGCCAGTAGTATAATGCAGCAGGGGCGGGACACTGAAGCTTTCTTT. Supplemented by reference TRBV19 and TRBJ1-1, the full variable domain reads DGGITQSPKYLFRKEGQNVTLSCEQNLNHDAMYWYRQDPGQGLRLIYYSQIVNDFQKGDIAEGYSVSREKKESFPLTVTSAQKNPTAFYLCASSIMQQGRDTEAFFGQGTRLTVV.

The chain is built from TRBV19 and TRBJ2-7; TRBD2 matches at 7 bases. CDR3 size: 14 residues. J lost 2 bases, V lost 9 bases, and 10 bases had no gene match. The germline V gene has CDR1 LNHDA and CDR2 SQIVND (reference sequence). The CDR3 DNA follows: TGTGCCAGCCAGATCATAGCGGGCGCCTACGAGCAGTACTTC. Protein product: CASQIIAGAYEQYF.

The rearrangement links TRBV27 to TRBJ1-2, with D possibly matching TRBD1 (6 bases). Germline assignment: CDR1 MNHEY and CDR2 SMNVEV (reference sequence). Trimming shortened V by 6 bases and J by 4 bases, and 15 bases separated the two germline ends. The CDR3 has 14 amino acids. CDR3 bases: TGTGCCAGCAGACGGGACACTCGCGTCTATGGCTACACCTTC. Translating it yields CASRRDTRVYGYTF.

This chain connects TRBV6-6 to TRBJ1-2; possible D gene TRBD1, 5 bases. The CDR3 is 13 amino acids. Germline loops: CDR1 MNHNY, CDR2 SVGAGI (reference sequence). V was pared by 2 bases and J by 7 bases, with 11 bases between. The CDR3 here is CASSYMGGGGYTF. The CDR3 nucleotides read TGTGCCAGCAGTTACATGGGGGGTGGTGGCTACACCTTC.

This clone was counted a single time. The V gene is TRBV9, the J gene TRBJ1-3, with TRBD1 matching 7 bases. The CDR3 runs to 16 residues. V lost 4 bases and J lost 0; bases outside the gene matches: 7. The germline V gene has CDR1 SGDLS and CDR2 YYNGEE. The CDR3 reads CASSPRTGLSGNTIYF. CDR3 coding DNA: TGTGCCAGCAGCCCCCGGACAGGCCTCTCTGGAAACACCATATATTTT.

The V gene is TRBV10-3, the J gene TRBJ1-5, with a tentative D call TRBD1 (5 bases). CDR3 length equals 17 residues. V was cut by 0 bases and J by 1 base, with 13 bases left in between. CDR1 ENHRY and CDR2 SYGVKD come from the germline V gene. The DNA for the CDR3 is TGTGCCATCAGTGAGTCGCTAACCCGGGGGAGCAATCAGCCCCAGCATTTT. Protein product: CAISESLTRGSNQPQHF.

The chain uses TRBV7-6 and TRBJ2-7; D possibly corresponds to TRBD1 (6 bases). Trimming pared 5 bases from V and 3 bases from J, leaving 14 bases between. The CDR3 spans 14 residues. The germline gives CDR1 SGHVS, CDR2 FNYEAQ. In nucleotides, the CDR3 is TGTGCCAGCAGCCCCGAAGGGGGATTCTACGAGCAGTACTTC. Residues: CASSPEGGFYEQYF.

The CDR3 loop reads CASSVGVAELFNNEQFF. The CDR3 region has the DNA TGTGCCAGCAGCGTAGGCGTCGCGGAACTCTTTAACAATGAGCAGTTCTTC. The chain has TRBV9 and TRBJ2-1; D gene uncertain. Between the trimmed V and J ends, which lost 0 bases and 5 bases, there was a span of 18 bases. This CDR3 contains 17 residues. CDR1 and CDR2 from the germline V gene are SGDLS and YYNGEE.

This rearrangement joins TRBV6-1 to TRBJ2-7, with D possibly matching TRBD2 (6 bases). The V and J ends lost 6 bases and 0 bases respectively, with 12 bases between them. The CDR3 extends over 14 amino acids. Germline assignment: CDR1 MNHNS and CDR2 SASEGT. CDR3 DNA: TGTGCCAGCAGAAGCGGGTGGGTCTCCTACGAGCAGTACTTC. Encoded protein: CASRSGWVSYEQYF.

V is TRBV7-9 and J is TRBJ1-5, with a weak D call TRBD1 (5 bases). Germline lookup yields CDR1 SEHNR and CDR2 FQNEAQ (reference sequence). The CDR3 sequence is 14 residues long. V was cut by 4 bases and J by 1 base, with 8 bases left in between. The CDR3 bases are TGTGCCAGCAGCTGGCAGGGAAGCAATCAGCCCCAGCATTTT. It yields the protein CASSWQGSNQPQHF.

The V gene is TRBV5-4, the J gene TRBJ2-7; TRBD1 matches 7 bases. Trimming took 0 bases from V and 6 from J; bases not matched to a gene: 9. The CDR3 covers 15 residues. The germline V gene has CDR1 SGHNT and CDR2 YYREEE (reference sequence). This CDR3 is CASSLGLGQLVEQYF. The DNA for the CDR3 is TGTGCCAGCAGCTTGGGGTTGGGACAGCTTGTCGAGCAGTACTTC.

This chain links TRBV6-5 with TRBJ1-5; a possible D gene is TRBD1 (6 bases). Germline V CDR1 and CDR2: MNHEY, SVGAGI. The V end was cut by 6 bases, the J end by 4 bases, with 10 bases between. CDR3 length: 13 residues. The CDR3 spells CASSRTVNQPQHF. As DNA, the CDR3 is TGTGCCAGCAGCAGGACAGTGAATCAGCCCCAGCATTTT.